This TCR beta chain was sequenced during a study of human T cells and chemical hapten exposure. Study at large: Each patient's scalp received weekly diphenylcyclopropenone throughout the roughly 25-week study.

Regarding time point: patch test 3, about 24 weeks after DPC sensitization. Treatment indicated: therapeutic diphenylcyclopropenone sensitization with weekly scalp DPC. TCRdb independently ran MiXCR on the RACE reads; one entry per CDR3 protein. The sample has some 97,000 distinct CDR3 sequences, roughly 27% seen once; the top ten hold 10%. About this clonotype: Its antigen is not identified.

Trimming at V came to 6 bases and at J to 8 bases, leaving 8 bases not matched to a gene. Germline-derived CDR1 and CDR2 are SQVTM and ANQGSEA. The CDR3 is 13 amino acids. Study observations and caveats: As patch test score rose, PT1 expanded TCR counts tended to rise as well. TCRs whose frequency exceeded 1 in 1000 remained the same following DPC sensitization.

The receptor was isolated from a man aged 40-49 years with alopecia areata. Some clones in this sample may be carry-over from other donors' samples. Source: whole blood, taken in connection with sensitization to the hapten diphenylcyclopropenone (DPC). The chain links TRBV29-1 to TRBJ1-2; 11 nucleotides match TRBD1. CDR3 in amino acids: CSVGGQGETGYTF. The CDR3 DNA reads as TGCAGCGTGGGGGGACAGGGGGAGACCGGCTACACCTTC.